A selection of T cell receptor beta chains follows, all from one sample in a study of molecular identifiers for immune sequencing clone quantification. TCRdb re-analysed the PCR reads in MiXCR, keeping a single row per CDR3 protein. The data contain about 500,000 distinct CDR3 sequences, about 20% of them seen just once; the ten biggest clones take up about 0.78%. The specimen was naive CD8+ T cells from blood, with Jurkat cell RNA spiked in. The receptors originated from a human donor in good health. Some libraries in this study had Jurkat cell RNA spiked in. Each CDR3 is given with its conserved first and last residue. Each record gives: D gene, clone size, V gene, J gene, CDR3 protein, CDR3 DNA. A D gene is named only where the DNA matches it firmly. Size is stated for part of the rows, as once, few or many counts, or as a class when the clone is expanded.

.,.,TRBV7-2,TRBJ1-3,CASSPPGSGNTIYF,TGTGCCAGCAGCCCCCCCGGCTCTGGAAACACCATATATTTT
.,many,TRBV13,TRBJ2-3,CASSPRLGLDTQYF,TGTGCCAGCAGCCCTCGACTTGGGTTGGATACGCAGTATTTT
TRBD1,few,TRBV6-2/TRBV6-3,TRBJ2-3,CASSYDPGQGLDTQYF,TGTGCCAGCAGTTACGACCCGGGACAGGGTTTAGATACGCAGTATTTT
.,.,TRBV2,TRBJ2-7,CASSAQPGQGSLAGFYEQYF,TGTGCCAGCAGCGCGCAACCGGGACAGGGAAGCCTAGCGGGATTCTACGAGCAGTACTTC
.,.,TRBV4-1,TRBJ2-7,CASSQVEGYERYF,TGCGCCAGCAGCCAAGTCGAGGGCTACGAGCGGTACTTC
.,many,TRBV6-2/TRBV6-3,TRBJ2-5,CASSYTGPQETQYF,TGTGCCAGCAGTTACACGGGCCCTCAAGAGACCCAGTACTTC
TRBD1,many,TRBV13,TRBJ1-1,CASSSRGGVAEAFF,TGTGCCAGCAGCTCCAGGGGGGGCGTTGCTGAAGCTTTCTTT
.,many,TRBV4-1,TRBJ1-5,CASSQDGGYGNQPQHF,TGCGCCAGCAGCCAAGACGGGGGATATGGCAATCAGCCCCAGCATTTT
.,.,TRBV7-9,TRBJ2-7,CASSDDAAYEQYF,TGTGCCAGCAGCGACGACGCAGCCTACGAGCAGTACTTC
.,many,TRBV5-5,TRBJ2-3,CAGGEGDPPFTDTQYF,TGTGCCGGAGGGGAAGGGGACCCACCTTTCACAGATACGCAGTATTTT
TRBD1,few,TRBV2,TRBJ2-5,CASFDRGKQTQYF,TGTGCCAGCTTTGACAGGGGGAAGCAGACCCAGTACTTC
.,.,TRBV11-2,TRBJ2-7,CASSFGTSSSYEQYF,TGTGCCAGCAGCTTTGGTACTAGCAGTTCCTACGAGCAGTACTTC
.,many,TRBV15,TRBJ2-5,CATSRDKGEETQYF,TGTGCCACCAGCAGAGATAAAGGGGAAGAGACCCAGTACTTC
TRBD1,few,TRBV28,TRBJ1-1,CASVGQGFTEAFF,TGTGCCAGCGTTGGACAGGGGTTTACTGAAGCTTTCTTT
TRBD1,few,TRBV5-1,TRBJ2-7,CASRRYYRGELLEQYF,TGCGCCAGCAGACGATACTACAGGGGGGAGCTGCTCGAGCAGTACTTC
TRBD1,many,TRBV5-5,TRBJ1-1,CASSFISGTDRVTEAFF,TGTGCCAGCAGCTTTATTTCCGGGACAGATAGGGTCACTGAAGCTTTCTTT
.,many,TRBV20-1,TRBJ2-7,CSAKARGPSYEQYF,TGCAGTGCTAAGGCTCGGGGGCCCTCCTACGAGCAGTACTTC
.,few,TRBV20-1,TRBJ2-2,CSARDLLGGNTGELFF,TGCAGTGCTAGAGATCTACTAGGGGGGAACACCGGGGAGCTGTTTTTT
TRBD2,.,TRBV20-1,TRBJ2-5,CSARDPGGRWETQYF,TGCAGTGCTAGAGATCCGGGGGGGCGGTGGGAGACCCAGTACTTC
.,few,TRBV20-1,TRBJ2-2,CSARDPAAGTSDTGELFF,TGCAGTGCTAGAGATCCCGCGGCCGGAACGTCGGACACCGGGGAGCTGTTTTTT
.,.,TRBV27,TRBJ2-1,CASRTGTGAYNEQFF,TGTGCCAGCAGAACCGGGACGGGAGCCTACAATGAGCAGTTCTTC
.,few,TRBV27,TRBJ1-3,CASSLSRGNTIYF,TGTGCCAGCAGTTTATCTCGCGGAAACACCATATATTTT
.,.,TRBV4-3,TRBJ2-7,CASSQDKDGSYEQHF,TGCGCCAGCAGCCAAGATAAGGACGGTTCCTACGAGCAGCACTTC
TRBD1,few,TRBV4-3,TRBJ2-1,CASSQSPGTGRNEQFF,TGCGCCAGCAGCCAGAGTCCCGGGACAGGTAGGAATGAGCAGTTCTTC
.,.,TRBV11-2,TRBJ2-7,CASGLLVSYEQYF,TGTGCCAGCGGCTTACTAGTCTCCTACGAGCAGTACTTC
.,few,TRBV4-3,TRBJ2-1,CASSQDPRGNEQFF,TGCGCCAGCAGCCAAGATCCCCGGGGAAATGAGCAGTTCTTC
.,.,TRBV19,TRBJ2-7,CASSMGTNEQYF,TGTGCCAGTAGTATGGGGACCAACGAGCAGTACTTC
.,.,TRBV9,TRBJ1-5,CTSSARGDFNQPQHF,TGTACCAGCAGTGCGAGAGGGGATTTCAATCAGCCCCAGCATTTT
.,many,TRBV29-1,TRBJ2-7,CSVVSWDLNEKQYF,TGCAGCGTTGTGTCATGGGACCTTAACGAGAAGCAGTACTTC
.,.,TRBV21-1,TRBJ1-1,CASRPRGAFTEAFF,TGTGCCAGCAGGCCCAGGGGGGCTTTCACTGAAGCTTTCTTT
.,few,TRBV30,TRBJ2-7,CAWEEGTFSYEQYF,TGTGCCTGGGAGGAAGGGACATTTTCCTACGAGCAGTACTTC
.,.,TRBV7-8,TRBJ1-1,CASGPMADVKLNTEAFF,TGTGCCAGCGGCCCCATGGCCGACGTAAAGCTGAACACTGAAGCTTTCTTT
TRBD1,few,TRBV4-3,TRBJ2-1,CASSQEVARTGRVDEQFF,TGCGCCAGCAGCCAAGAAGTGGCCAGGACAGGGCGCGTCGATGAGCAGTTCTTC
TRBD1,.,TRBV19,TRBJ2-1,CASSISSLVYGTGESNEQFF,TGTGCCAGTAGTATCAGTAGCTTGGTTTATGGGACAGGGGAGTCCAATGAGCAGTTCTTC
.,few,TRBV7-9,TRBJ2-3,CASSPRVMSTDTQYF,TGTGCCAGCAGCCCTAGGGTTATGAGCACAGATACGCAGTATTTT
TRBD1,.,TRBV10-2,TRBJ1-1,CASSEGATGGVGEAFF,TGCGCCAGCAGTGAGGGTGCGACAGGGGGTGTGGGTGAAGCTTTCTTT
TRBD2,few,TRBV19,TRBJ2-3,CASSNIAGVTDTQYF,TGTGCCAGTAGTAATATAGCGGGAGTGACAGATACGCAGTATTTT
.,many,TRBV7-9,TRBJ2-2,CASSPSTETGELFF,TGTGCCAGCAGCCCATCAACAGAGACCGGGGAGCTGTTTTTT
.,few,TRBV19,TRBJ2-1,CASSIEQAFRDEQFF,TGTGCCAGTAGTATAGAACAGGCCTTTAGGGATGAGCAGTTCTTC
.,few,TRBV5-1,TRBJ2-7,CASSLDVGAAYEQYF,TGCGCCAGCAGCTTGGATGTCGGGGCTGCCTACGAGCAGTACTTC